This TCR beta chain comes out of a study of shared clonotypes between healthy human individuals (dated by TCRdb to 2020 to 2022). About the full investigation: A few men and two women, aged 18 to 49 years, made up the cohort. For each donor, CD4 naive and CD4 memory were each given three plates, CD8 naive was given two plates, and CD8 memory was given one plate. Blood TCR repertoires of four to six healthy adults were deeply sequenced to estimate repertoire size and the extent of clonotype sharing between individuals. Different laboratories and diverse techniques were used to prepare libraries and sequence TCR repertoires, to increase sequencing depth and limit assay-specific biases. Each donor's leukapheresis produced roughly between roughly 0.94 and 9.5 billion PBMCs.

Here is what the overall study found, with its caveats: Rarefaction of sorted-subset datasets indicated incomplete sequencing despite the large sequencing depth. Larger estimated clonotype richness was generally found for naive subsets than for memory subsets. Pairwise subsampling indicated that sequencing depth was expected to affect the degree of clonotype sharing among donors. Compared with non-shared clonotypes, clonotypes shared by all four sorted-subset donors had higher generation probabilities. The small number of donors limited the genetic and exposure-history diversity represented. Sampling was restricted to blood, and TCR repertoires in tissue are likely to differ from TCR repertoires in blood. Across a handful of donors, about 5.2% of naive CD4, roughly 3.5% of naive CD8, approximately 2.5% of memory CD4, and under 0.45% of memory CD8 clonotypes were shared.

The donors were healthy, HIV-negative adults with no recently reported acute infections or vaccinations. Only Caucasian adults living in Nashville, Tennessee, USA were represented among the donors. CD4+ T cells were enriched by magnetic negative selection, after which naive cells were positively selected on CD45RA and the negative fraction was taken as the memory subset. Blood was obtained by leukapheresis, after which PBMCs were separated by Ficoll-Histopaque density gradient centrifugation and cryopreserved in liquid nitrogen vapor phase. Analytical flow cytometry was used to check the purity and quantity of every magnetically sorted T cell population. Each sorted fraction had its genomic DNA isolated and then quantified by UV absorbance on a Nanodrop 2000c. Using the deep immunoSEQ assay, TCR CDR3 regions were amplified from genomic DNA by multiplex PCR. Extracted genomic DNA from each cell subset was distributed evenly across all wells of several immunoSEQ 96-well plates, and each plate was treated as a replicate. Each replicate PCR for sorted subsets received around 0.2 ug genomic DNA, equal to roughly 33,000 T cell genomes. Purified libraries were quantified with a Qubit 3.0 fluorometer, sized on a Bioanalyzer 2100, and re-quantified with the KAPA Library Quantification kit. Each immunoSEQ 96-well plate was sequenced on its own single-read 150-cycle Illumina NextSeq 550 flow cell. The original methods were these. The immunoSEQ output contained only junctional sequences without quality scores, so filtering could not match that applied to full-length reads. To assign V/J genes and CDR3, sequences were annotated using PyIR, a Python wrapper for IgBLAST v1.9, with IMGT germline references. Reads were removed for weak V/J assignments (E-value above 1e-6), missing CDR3, stop codons, out-of-frame junctions, or ambiguous translated residues. V3J clonotypes were defined as sequences sharing an identical inferred V gene, J gene, and CDR3 amino acid sequence. Percentage overlap between repertoires was calculated by dividing the number of shared unique clonotypes by the size of the smaller repertoire. Richness of each repertoire was evaluated using RTK rarefaction, the Chao1 estimator, and Recon v2.1 estimates of unobserved clonotypes. Generation probabilities for all TCRbeta clonotypes obtained by the gDNA method from a handful of donors were computed using OLGA. Sourced from immuneACCESS, this table was stored by TCRdb with only in-frame sequences that have V and J called. A share of the clones is absent; for the studies checked, an unresolved V gene accounts for under half, and the remainder has no known explanation. The V and J calls and clone size come from that table; D and trimming were worked out from the DNA. This sample gives more than 1,200,000 clones in total; approximately 98.5% of them show up just once. The ten largest clonotypes hold approximately 0.4% of the sample.

Trimming takes 4 bases off V and 0 bases off J; junction bases not matched to a gene: 8. The CDR3 contains 17 residues, cysteine and phenylalanine counted. The kept DNA is CDR3 alone, 51 bases in frame from the first base. For CDR1 and CDR2, the germline V gene lists SGHTA and FQGNSA. Concerning this clone: There is no known antigen for this receptor. No much larger clonotype is one base removed from it; base qualities were not supplied.

The sample comprised naive CD4+ T cells sorted from blood. In the paper's terms, the cell subset or site label means: CD45RA+ positively selected. The TCR was taken from a man younger than 45 in good health. The sequence is built from TRBV7-2 and TRBJ2-4, and TRBD1 matches 8 of the central bases. CDR3 reads: CASSSPTGGLAKNIQYF. The nucleotide sequence is TGTGCCAGCAGCTCCCCAACAGGGGGACTAGCCAAAAACATTCAGTACTTC.